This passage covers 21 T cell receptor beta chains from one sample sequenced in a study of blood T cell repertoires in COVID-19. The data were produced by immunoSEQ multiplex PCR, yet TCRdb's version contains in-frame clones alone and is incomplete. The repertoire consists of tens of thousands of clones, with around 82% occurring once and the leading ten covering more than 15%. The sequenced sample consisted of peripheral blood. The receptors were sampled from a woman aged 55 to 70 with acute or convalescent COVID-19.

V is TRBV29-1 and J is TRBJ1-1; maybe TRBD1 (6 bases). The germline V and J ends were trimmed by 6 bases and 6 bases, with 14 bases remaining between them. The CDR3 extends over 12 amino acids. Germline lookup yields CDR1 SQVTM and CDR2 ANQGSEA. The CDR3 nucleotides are TGCAGCGTCCGAGGGGGAAGGGCTGAAGCTTTCTTT. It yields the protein CSVRGGRAEAFF.

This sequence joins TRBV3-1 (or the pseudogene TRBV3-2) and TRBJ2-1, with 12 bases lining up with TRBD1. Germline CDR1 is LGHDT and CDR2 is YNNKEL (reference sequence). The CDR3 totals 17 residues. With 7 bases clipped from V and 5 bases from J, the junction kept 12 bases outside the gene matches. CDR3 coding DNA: TGTGCCAGCACCCGAAACCCGGGACAGGGGGCTGACAATGAGCAGTTCTTC. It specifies CASTRNPGQGADNEQFF.

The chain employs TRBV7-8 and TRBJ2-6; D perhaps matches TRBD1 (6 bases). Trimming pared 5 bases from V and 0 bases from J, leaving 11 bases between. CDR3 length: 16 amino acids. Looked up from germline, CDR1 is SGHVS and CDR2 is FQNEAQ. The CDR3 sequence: CASSTGLSSGANVLTF. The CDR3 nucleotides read TGTGCCAGCAGCACAGGGCTGAGCTCTGGGGCCAACGTCCTGACTTTC.

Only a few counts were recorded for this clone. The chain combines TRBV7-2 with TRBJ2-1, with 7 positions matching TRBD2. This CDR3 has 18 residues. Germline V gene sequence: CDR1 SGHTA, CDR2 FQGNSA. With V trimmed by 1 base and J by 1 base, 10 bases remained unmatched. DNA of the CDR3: TGTGCCAGCAGCTTAGACCCAAGCGGGACTACTTCCTACAATGAGCAGTTCTTC. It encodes CASSLDPSGTTSYNEQFF.

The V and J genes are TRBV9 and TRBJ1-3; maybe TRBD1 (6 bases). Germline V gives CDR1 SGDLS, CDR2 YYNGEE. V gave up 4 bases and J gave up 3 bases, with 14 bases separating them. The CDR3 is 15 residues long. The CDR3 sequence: CASSPHTGSGNTIYF. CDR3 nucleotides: TGTGCCAGCAGCCCTCATACAGGGAGTGGAAACACCATATATTTT.

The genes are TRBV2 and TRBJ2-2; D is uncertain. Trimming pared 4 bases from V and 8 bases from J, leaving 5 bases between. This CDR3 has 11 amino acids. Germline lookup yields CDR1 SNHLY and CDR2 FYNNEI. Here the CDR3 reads CASSVSGELFF. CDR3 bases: TGTGCCAGCAGTGTTTCTGGGGAGCTGTTTTTT.

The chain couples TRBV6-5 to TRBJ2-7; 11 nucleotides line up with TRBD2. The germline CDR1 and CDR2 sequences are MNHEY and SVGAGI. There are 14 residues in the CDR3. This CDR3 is CVAGGLAGGKEQYF. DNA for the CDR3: TGTGTCGCGGGGGGGCTAGCGGGAGGTAAAGAGCAGTACTTC.

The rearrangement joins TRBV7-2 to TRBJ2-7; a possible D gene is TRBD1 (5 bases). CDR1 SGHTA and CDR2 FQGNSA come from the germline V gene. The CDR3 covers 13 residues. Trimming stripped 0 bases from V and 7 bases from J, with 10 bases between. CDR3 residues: CASSLAQVAEQYF. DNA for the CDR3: TGTGCCAGCAGCTTAGCACAGGTGGCAGAGCAGTACTTC.

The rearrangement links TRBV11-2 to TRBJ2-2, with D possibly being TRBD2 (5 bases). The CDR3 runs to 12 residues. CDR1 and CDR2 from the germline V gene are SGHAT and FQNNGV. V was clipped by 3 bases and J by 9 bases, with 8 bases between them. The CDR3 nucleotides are TGTGCCAGCAGCTTGGACTTCAGGGAGCTGTTTTTT. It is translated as CASSLDFRELFF.

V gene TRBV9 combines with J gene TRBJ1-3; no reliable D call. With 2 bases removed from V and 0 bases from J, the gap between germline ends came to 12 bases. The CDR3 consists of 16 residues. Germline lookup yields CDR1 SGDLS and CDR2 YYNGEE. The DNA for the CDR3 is TGTGCCAGCAGCGTTCTAGGGCTAGCCTCTGGAAACACCATATATTTT. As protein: CASSVLGLASGNTIYF.

The CDR3 loop is CASRQGSNQPQHF. CDR3 coding DNA: TGTGCCAGCAGACAGGGTAGCAATCAGCCCCAGCATTTT. J is TRBJ1-5 and V is TRBV7-2; TRBD1 might be the D (6 bases). V shed 6 bases and J shed 0 bases, with 6 bases lying between them. Germline-derived CDR1 and CDR2 are SGHTA and FQGNSA. This CDR3 has 13 residues. The variable domain in full, with the rest retrieved from reference TRBV7-2 and TRBJ1-5, is GAGVSQSPSNKVTEKGKDVELRCDPISGHTALYWYRQSLGQGLEFLIYFQGNSAPDKSGLPSDRFSAERTGGSVSTLTIQRTQQEDSAVYLCASRQGSNQPQHFGDGTRLSIL.

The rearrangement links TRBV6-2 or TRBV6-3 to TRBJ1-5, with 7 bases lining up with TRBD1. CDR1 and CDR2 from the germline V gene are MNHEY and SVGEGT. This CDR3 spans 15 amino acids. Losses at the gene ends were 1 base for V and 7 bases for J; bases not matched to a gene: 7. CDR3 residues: CASSYLADRSQPQHF. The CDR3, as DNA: TGTGCCAGCAGTTACTTGGCGGACAGGTCGCAGCCCCAGCATTTT.

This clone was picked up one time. CDR3 sequence reads: CASSKARQNEKLFF. CDR3 sequence (DNA): TGTGCCAGCAGCAAAGCCAGGCAAAATGAAAAACTGTTTTTT. The chain joins TRBV21-1 to TRBJ1-4; the table's TRBD1 call for D was not verified on the DNA. TRBV21-1 counts as a pseudogene. The CDR3 is 14 amino acids.

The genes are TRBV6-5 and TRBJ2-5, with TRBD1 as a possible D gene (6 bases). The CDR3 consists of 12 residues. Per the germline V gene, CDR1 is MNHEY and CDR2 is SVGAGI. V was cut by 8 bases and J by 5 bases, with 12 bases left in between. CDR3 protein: CASPTQGETQYF. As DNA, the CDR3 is TGTGCCAGCCCAACCCAGGGGGAGACCCAGTACTTC.

The CDR3 region has the DNA TGTGCCAGCAGCTTTGGGGACAATCAGCAGCCCCAGCATTTT. It is translated as CASSFGDNQQPQHF. The chain links TRBV5-6 to TRBJ1-5; maybe TRBD1 (6 bases). Germline V gene sequence: CDR1 SGHDT, CDR2 YYEEEE. This CDR3 region has 14 residues. The V end was cut by 2 bases, the J end by 7 bases, with 13 bases between.

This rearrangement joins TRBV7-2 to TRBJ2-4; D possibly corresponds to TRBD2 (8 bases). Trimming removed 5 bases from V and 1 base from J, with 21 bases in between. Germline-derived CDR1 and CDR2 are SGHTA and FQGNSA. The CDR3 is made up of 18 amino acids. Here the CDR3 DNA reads TGTGCCAGCAGCACAGGGGCTAGCGGGCTGGGGGCCAAAAACATTCAGTACTTC. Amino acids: CASSTGASGLGAKNIQYF.

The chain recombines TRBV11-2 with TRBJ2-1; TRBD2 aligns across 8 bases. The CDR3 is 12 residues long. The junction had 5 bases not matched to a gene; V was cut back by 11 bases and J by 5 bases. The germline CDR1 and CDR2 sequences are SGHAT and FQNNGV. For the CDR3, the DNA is TGTGCCTGGCGGGGGGCCCACAATGAGCAGTTCTTC. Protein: CAWRGAHNEQFF.

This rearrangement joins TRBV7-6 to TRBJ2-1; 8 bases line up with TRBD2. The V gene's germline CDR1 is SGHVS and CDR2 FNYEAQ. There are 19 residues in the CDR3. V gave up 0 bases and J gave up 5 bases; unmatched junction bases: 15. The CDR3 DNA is TGTGCCAGCAGCTTAGCGGTTCCCGTCAACACGGGAGGGCACAATGAGCAGTTCTTC. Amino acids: CASSLAVPVNTGGHNEQFF.

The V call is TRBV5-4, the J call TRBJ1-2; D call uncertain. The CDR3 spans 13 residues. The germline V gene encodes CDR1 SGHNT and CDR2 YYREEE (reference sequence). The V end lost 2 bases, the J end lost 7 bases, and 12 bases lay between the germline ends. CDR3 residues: CASSFGERSGYTF. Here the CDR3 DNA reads TGTGCCAGCAGCTTTGGGGAGCGGAGTGGCTACACCTTC.

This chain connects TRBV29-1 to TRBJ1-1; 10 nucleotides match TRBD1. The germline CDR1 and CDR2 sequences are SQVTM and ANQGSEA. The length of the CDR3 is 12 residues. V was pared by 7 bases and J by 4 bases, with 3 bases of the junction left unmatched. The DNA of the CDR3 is TGCAGCGCTGACAGGGGGCCCACTGAAGCTTTCTTT. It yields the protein CSADRGPTEAFF.

CDR3 sequence reads: CASSGRDRGSYEQYF. CDR3 coding DNA: TGTGCCAGCAGTGGCCGGGACAGGGGATCCTACGAGCAGTACTTC. The V call is TRBV6-2 or TRBV6-3, the J call TRBJ2-7, with 10 bases identical to TRBD1. Per germline, CDR1 MNHEY and CDR2 SVGEGT. The CDR3 consists of 15 residues. V shed 5 bases, J shed 1 base, and the junction held 5 bases outside the gene matches.